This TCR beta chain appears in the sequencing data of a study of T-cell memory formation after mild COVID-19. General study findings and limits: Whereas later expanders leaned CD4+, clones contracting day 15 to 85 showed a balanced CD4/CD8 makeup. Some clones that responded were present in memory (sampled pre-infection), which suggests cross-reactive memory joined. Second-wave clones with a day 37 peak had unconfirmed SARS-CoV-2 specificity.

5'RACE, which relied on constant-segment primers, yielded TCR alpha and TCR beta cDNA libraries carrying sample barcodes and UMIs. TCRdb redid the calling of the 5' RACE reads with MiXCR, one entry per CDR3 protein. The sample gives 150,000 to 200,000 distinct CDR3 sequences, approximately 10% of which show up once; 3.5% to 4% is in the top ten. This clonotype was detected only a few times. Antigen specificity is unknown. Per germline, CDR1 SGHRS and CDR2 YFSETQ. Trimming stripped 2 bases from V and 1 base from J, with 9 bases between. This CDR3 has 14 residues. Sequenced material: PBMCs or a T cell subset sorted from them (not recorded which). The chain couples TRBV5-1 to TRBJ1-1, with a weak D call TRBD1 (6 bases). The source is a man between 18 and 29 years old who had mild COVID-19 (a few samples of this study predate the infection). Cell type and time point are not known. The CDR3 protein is CASSFGQSNTEAFF. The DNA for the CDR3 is TGCGCCAGCAGCTTCGGACAGTCGAACACTGAAGCTTTCTTT.